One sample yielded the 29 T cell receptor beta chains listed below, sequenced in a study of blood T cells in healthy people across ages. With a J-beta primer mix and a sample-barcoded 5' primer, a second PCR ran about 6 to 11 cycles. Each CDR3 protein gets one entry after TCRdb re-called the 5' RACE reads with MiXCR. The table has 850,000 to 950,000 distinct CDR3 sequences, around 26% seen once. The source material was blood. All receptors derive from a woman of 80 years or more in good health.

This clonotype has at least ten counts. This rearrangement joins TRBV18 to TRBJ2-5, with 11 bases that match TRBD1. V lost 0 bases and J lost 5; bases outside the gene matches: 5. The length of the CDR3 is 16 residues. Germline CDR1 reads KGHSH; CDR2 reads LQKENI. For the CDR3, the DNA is TGTGCCAGCTCACCACCTGGACAGGGGGCGCTTGAGACCCAGTACTTC. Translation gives CASSPPGQGALETQYF.

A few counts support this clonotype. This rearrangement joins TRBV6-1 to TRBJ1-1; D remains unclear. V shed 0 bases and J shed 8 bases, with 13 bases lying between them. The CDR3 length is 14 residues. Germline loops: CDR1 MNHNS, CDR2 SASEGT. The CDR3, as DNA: TGTGCCAGCAGTGAAGCCTGGGCACCGGCGGAAGCTTTCTTT. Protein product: CASSEAWAPAEAFF.

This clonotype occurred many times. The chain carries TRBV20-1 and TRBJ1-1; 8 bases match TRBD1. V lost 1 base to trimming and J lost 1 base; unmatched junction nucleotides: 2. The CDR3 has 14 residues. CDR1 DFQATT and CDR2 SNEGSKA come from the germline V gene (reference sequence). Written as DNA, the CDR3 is TGCAGTGCTAGAGCGGGACAGGCGAACACTGAAGCTTTCTTT. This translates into CSARAGQANTEAFF.

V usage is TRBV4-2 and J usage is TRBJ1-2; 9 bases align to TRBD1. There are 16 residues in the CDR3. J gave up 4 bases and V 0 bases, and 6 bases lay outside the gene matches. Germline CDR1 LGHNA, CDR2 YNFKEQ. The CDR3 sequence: CASSQDPKDRGYGYTF. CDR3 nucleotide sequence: TGTGCCAGCAGCCAAGACCCTAAGGACAGGGGCTATGGCTACACCTTC.

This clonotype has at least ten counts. CDR3: CSARDRKLAGTQYF. In nucleotides, the CDR3 is TGCAGTGCTAGAGATCGGAAACTAGCGGGGACCCAGTACTTC. The chain uses TRBV20-1 and TRBJ2-5; 9 bases match TRBD2. CDR3 length: 14 amino acids. Germline loops: CDR1 DFQATT, CDR2 SNEGSKA (reference sequence). The ends lost 0 bases at V and 7 bases at J; junction bases unmatched: 6.

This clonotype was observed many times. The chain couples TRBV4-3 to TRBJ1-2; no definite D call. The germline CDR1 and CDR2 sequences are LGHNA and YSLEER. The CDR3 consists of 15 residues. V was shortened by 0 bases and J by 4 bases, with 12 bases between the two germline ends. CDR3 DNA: TGCGCCAGCAGCCAAGAAATGGGAAGGATCTATGGCTACACCTTC. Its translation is CASSQEMGRIYGYTF.

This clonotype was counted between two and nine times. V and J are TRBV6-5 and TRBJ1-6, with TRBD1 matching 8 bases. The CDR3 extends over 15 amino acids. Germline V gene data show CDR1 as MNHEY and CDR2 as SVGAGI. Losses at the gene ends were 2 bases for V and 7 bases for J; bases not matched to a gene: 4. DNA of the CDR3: TGTGCCAGCAGTTACGGACAGGGAGGCAATTCACCCCTCCACTTT. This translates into CASSYGQGGNSPLHF.

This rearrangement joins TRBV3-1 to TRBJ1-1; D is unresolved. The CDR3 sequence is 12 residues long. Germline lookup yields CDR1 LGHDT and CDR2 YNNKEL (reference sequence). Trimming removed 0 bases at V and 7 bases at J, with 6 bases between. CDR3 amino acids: CASSQDLSEAFF. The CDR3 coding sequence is TGTGCCAGCAGCCAAGATCTCAGTGAAGCTTTCTTT.

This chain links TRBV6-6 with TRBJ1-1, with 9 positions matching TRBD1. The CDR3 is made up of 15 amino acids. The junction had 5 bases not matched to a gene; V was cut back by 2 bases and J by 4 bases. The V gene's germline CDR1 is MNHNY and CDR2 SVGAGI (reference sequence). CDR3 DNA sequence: TGTGCCAGCAGTTACGTGACAGGGGGGAGCACTGAAGCTTTCTTT. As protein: CASSYVTGGSTEAFF.

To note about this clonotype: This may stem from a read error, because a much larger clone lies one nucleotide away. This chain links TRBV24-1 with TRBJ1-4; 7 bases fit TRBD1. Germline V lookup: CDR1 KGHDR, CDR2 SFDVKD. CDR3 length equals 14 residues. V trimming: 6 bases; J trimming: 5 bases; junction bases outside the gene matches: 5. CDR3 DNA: TGTGCCACCAGTAATTCAGGGGGAAATGAAAAACTGTTTTTT. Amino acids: CATSNSGGNEKLFF.

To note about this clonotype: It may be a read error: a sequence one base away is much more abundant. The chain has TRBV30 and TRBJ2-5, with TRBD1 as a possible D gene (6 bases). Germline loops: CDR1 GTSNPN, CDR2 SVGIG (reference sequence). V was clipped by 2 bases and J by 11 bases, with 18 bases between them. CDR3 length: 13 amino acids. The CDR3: CAWSSKSGVTQYF. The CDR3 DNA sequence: TGTGCCTGGAGTTCCAAATCAGGGGTTACGCAGTACTTC.

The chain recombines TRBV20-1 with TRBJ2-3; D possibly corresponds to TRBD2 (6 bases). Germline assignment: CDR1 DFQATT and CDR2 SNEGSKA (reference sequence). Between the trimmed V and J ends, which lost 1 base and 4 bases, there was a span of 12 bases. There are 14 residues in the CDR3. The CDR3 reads CSARVKWGADTQYF. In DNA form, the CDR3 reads TGCAGTGCTAGAGTAAAATGGGGGGCAGATACGCAGTATTTT.

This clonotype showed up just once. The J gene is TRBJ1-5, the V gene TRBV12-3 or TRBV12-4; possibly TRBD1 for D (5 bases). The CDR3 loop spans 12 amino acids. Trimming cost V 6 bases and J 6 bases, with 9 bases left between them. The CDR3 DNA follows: TGTGCCAGCAGCCTCAGGGCTCAGCCCCAGCATTTT. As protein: CASSLRAQPQHF.

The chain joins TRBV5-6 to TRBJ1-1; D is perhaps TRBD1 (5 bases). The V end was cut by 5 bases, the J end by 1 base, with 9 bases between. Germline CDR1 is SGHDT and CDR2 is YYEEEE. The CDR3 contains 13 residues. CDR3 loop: CASRRQRNTEAFF. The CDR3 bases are TGTGCCAGCAGACGACAGAGGAACACTGAAGCTTTCTTT. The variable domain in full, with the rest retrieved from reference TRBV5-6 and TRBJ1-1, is DAGVTQSPTHLIKTRGQQVTLRCSPKSGHDTVSWYQQALGQGPQFIFQYYEEEERQRGNFPDRFSGHQFPNYSSELNVNALLLGDSALYLCASRRQRNTEAFFGQGTRLTVV.

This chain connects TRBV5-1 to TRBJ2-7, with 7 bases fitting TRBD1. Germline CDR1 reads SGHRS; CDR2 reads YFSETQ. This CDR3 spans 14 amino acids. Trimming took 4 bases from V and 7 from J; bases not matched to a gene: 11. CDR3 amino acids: CASSQTDRVGEQYF. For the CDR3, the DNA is TGCGCCAGCAGCCAGACCGACAGGGTTGGAGAGCAGTACTTC.

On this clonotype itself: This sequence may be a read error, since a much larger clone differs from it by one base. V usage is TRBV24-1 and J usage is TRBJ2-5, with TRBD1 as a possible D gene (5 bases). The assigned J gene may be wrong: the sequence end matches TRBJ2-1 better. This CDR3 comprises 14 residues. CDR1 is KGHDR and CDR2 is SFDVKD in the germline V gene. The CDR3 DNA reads TGTGCCACCAGTGACCCAGGGTACCAAGAGACCCAGTTCTTC. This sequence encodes CATSDPGYQETQFF.

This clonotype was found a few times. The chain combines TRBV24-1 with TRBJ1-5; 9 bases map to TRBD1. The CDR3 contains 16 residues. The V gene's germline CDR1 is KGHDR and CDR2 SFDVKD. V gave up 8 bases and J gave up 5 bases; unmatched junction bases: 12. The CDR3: CATKSRDRAPDQPQHF. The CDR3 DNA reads TGTGCCACCAAGTCCCGGGACAGGGCTCCGGATCAGCCCCAGCATTTT.

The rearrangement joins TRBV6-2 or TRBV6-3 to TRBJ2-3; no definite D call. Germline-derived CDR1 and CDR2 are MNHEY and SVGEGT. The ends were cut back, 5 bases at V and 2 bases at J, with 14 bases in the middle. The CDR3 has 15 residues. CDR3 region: CASSIRTLYTDTQYF. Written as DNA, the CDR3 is TGTGCCAGCAGTATAAGGACCTTATACACAGATACGCAGTATTTT.

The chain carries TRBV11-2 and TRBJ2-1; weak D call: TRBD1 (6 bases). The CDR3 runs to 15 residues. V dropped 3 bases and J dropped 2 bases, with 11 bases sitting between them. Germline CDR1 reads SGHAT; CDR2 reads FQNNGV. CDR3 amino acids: CASSFQGSPYNEQFF. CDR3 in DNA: TGTGCCAGCAGCTTTCAGGGGAGCCCCTACAATGAGCAGTTCTTC.

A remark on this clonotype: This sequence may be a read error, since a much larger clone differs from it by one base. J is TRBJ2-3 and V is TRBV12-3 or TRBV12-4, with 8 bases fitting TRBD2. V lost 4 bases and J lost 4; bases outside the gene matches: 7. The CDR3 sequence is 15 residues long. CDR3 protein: CASSYARRGADTQYF. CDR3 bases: TGTGCCAGCAGTTACGCTAGGCGGGGGGCAGATACGCAGTATTTT.

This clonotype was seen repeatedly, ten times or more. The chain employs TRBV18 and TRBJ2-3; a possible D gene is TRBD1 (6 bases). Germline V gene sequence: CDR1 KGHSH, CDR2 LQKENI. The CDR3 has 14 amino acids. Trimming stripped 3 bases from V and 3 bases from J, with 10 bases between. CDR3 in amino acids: CASSPQGRTDTQYF. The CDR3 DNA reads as TGTGCCAGCTCACCCCAGGGGAGAACAGATACGCAGTATTTT.

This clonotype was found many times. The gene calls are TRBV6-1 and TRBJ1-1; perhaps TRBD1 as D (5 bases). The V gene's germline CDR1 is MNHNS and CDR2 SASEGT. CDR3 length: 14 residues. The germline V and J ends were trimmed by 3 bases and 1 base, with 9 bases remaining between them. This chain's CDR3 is CASSEGPTNTEAFF. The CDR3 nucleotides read TGTGCCAGCAGTGAGGGGCCGACGAACACTGAAGCTTTCTTT.

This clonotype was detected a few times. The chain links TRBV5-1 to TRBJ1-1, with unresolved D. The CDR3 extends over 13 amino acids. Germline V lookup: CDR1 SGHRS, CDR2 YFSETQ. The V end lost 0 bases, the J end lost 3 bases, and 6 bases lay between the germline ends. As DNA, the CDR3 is TGCGCCAGCAGCTTGGTGGGTTACACTGAAGCTTTCTTT. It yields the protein CASSLVGYTEAFF.

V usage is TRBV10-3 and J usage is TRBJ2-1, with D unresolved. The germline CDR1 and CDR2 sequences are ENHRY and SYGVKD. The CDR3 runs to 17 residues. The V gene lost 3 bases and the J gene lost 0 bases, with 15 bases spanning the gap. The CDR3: CAISDQGRVSSYNEQFF. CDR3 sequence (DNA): TGTGCCATCAGTGACCAAGGCCGCGTAAGCTCCTACAATGAGCAGTTCTTC.

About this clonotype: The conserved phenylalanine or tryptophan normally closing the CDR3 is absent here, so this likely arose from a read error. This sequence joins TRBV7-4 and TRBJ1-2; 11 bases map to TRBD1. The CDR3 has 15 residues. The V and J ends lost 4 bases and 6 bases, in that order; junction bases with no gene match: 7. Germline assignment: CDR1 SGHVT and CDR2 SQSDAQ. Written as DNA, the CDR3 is TGTGCCAGCAGCTACCGGGACAGGGGGGTTCATGGCTACACCTTA. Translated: CASSYRDRGVHGYTL.

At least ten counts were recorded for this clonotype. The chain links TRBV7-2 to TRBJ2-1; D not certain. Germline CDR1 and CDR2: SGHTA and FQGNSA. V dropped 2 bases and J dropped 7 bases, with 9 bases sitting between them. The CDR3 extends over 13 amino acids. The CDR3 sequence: CASSLSMNNEQFF. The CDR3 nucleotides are TGTGCCAGCAGCTTATCCATGAATAATGAGCAGTTCTTC.

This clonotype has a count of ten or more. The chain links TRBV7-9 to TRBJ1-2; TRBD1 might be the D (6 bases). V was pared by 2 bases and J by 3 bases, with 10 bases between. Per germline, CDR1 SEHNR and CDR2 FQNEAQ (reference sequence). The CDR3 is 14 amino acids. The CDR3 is CASSLRSGDYGYTF. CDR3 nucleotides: TGTGCCAGCAGCTTAAGATCAGGGGACTATGGCTACACCTTC.

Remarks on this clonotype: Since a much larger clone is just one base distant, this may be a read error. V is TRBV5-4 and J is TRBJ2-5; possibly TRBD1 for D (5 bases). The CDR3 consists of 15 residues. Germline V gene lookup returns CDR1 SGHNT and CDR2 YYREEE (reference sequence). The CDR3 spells CANSPRVPPGETQYF. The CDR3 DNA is TGTGCCAACAGCCCCAGGGTCCCCCCGGGAGAGACCCAGTACTTC. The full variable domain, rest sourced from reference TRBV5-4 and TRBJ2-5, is ETGVTQSPTHLIKTRGQQVTLRCSSQSGHNTVSWYQQALGQGPQFIFQYYREEENGRGNFPPRFSGLQFPNYSSELNVNALELDDSALYLCANSPRVPPGETQYFGPGTRLLVL.

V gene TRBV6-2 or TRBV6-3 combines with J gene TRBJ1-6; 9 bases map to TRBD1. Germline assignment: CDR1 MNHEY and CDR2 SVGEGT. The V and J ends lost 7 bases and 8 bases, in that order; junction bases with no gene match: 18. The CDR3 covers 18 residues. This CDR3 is CASTQRGTGRASYSPLHF. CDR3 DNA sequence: TGTGCCAGCACCCAACGGGGGACAGGGCGCGCGAGTTATTCACCCCTCCACTTT.